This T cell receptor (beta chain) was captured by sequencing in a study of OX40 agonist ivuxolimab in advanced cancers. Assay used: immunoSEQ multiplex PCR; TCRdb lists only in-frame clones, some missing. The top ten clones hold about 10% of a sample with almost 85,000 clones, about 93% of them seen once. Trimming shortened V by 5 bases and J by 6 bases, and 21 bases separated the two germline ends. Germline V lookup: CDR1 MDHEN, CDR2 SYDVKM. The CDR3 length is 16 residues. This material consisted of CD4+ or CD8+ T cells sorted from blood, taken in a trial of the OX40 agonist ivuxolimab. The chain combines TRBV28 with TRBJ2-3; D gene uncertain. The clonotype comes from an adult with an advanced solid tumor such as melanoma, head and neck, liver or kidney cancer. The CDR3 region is CASSPDRAPEWDTQYF. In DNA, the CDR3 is TGTGCCAGCAGTCCAGACCGGGCCCCAGAGTGGGATACGCAGTATTTT.